The text below deals with one T cell receptor beta chain. What it binds is unknown. This record belongs to a study of T cell responses to AZD1222 COVID-19 vaccine. Study observations and caveats: Elevations in Spike-specific TCR breadth and depth followed administration of two AZD1222 doses. Targets within unmutated variant regions were reportedly found for nearly half of spike-specific TCRs. Of the AZD1222 recipients, only five to seven were seropositive at baseline.

TCRdb's copy holds only in-frame clones and misses some; the assay was immunoSEQ multiplex PCR. The sample lists around 120,000 clones, more than 65% occurring once. V was pared by 5 bases and J by 1 base, with 3 bases of the junction left unmatched. This CDR3 contains 15 residues. Germline-derived CDR1 and CDR2 are SGHTA and FQGNSA. Second doses that came at about 4 or about 12 weeks were put together. The chain combines TRBV7-2 with TRBJ2-2; 8 positions match TRBD1. The sequence derives from an adult who received the AZD1222 COVID-19 vaccine. The sample consisted of peripheral blood, taken 28 days after the second AZD1222 dose. The CDR3 nucleotides are TGTGCCAGCAGCCAGACAGGGGAGAACACCGGGGAGCTGTTTTTT. Translating gives CASSQTGENTGELFF.